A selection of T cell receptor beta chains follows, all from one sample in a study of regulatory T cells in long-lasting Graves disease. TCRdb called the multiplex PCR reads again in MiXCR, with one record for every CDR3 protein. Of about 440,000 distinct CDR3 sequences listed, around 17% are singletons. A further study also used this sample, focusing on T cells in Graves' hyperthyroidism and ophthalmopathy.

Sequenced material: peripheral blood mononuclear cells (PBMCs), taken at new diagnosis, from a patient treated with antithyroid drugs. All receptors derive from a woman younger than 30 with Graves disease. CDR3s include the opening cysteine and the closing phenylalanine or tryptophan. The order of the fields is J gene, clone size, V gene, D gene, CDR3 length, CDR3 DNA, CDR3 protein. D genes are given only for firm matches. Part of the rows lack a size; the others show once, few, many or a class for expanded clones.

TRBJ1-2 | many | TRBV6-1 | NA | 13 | TGTGCCAGCAGGAGGACGGTAAACTATGGCTACACCTTC | CASRRTVNYGYTF
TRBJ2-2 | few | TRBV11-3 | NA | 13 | TGTGCCAGCAGCTCCCGACAAACCGGGGAGCTGTTTTTT | CASSSRQTGELFF
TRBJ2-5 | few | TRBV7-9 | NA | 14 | TGTGCCAGCAGACCCGACTCAAGAGGAGAGACCCAGTACTTC | CASRPDSRGETQYF
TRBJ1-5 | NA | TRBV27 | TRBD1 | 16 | TGTGCCAGCAGTCCTGCGGACAGGGGGTTTTTCGAGCCCCAGCATTTT | CASSPADRGFFEPQHF
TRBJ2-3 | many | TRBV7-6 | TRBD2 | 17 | TGTGCCAGCAGCTTAATTAGCGGGAGGGCCAGCACAGATACGCAGTATTTT | CASSLISGRASTDTQYF
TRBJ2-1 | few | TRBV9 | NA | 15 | TGTGCCAGCAGCACTCTCACTTCTGGATACAATGAGCAGTTCTTC | CASSTLTSGYNEQFF
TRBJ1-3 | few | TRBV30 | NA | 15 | TGTGCCTGGAGTGAGGGGATAGGGGGTGGAAACACCATATATTTT | CAWSEGIGGGNTIYF
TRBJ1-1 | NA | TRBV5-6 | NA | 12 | TGTGCCAGCAGCAGAGGGACACCTGGAGCTTTCTTT | CASSRGTPGAFF
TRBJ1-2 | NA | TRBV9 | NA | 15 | TGTGCCAGCAGCGTGGGGGTGGGGACGTGGGATGGCTACACCTTC | CASSVGVGTWDGYTF
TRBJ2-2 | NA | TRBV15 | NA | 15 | TGTGCCACCAGCAGAGATAGAGGGTTCACCGGGGAGCTGTTTTTT | CATSRDRGFTGELFF
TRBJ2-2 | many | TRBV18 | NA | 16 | TGTGCCAGCTCACCACTTCAGGGACAGAACACCGGGGAGCTGTTTTTT | CASSPLQGQNTGELFF
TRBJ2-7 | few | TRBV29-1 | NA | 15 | TGCAGCGTTTATCCTTTTACAGGGAAAGCCTACGAGCAGTACTTC | CSVYPFTGKAYEQYF
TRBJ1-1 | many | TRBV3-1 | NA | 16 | TGTGCCAGCAGCCCATACCCGGGACCGGGGAACACTGAAGCTTTCTTT | CASSPYPGPGNTEAFF
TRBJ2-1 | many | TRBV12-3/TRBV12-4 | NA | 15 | TGTGCCAGCAGTTTCTACAGGGTTGGGTACAATGAGCAGTTCTTC | CASSFYRVGYNEQFF
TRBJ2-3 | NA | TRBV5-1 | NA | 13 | TGCGCCAGCAGCGTAGGGACCTTCAGTGCGCAGTATTTT | CASSVGTFSAQYF
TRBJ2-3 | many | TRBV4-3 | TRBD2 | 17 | TGCGCCAGCAGCCAAGACCGACTAGCGGGAGGGGCAGATACGCAGTATTTT | CASSQDRLAGGADTQYF
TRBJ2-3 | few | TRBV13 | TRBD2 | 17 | TGTGCCAGCAGCTTAGGGACTAGCGGGCCGGACACAGATACGCAGTATTTT | CASSLGTSGPDTDTQYF
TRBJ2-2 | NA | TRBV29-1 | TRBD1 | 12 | TGCAGCGTAGGACAGGGGATCGGGGAGCTGTTTTTT | CSVGQGIGELFF
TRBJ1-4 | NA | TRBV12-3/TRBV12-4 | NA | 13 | TGTGCCAGCAGCCTCGGGGTCAAGGGTAAACTGTTTTTT | CASSLGVKGKLFF
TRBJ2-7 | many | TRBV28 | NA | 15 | TGTGCCAGCAGTTCCGACAGGGAGGTAGTCTACGAGCAGTACTTC | CASSSDREVVYEQYF
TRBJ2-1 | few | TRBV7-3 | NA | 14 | TGTGCCAGCAGCTTAAACGGGAAGTACAATGAGCAGTTCTTC | CASSLNGKYNEQFF
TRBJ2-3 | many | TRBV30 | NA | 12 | TGTGCCGGAGCCCAGAGCACAGATACGCAGTATTTT | CAGAQSTDTQYF
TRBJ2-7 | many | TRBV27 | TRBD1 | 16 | TGTGCCAGCAGTTTGAGTCGTGCCAGGGGGCAGTACGAGCAGTACTTC | CASSLSRARGQYEQYF
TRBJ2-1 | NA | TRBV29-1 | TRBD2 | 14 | TGCAGCGTTCTTAGCGGGAGTTTTTACAATGAGCAGTTCTTC | CSVLSGSFYNEQFF
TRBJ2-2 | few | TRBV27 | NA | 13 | TGTGCCAGCAGTCCGATAAAAATCGGGGAGCTGTTTTTT | CASSPIKIGELFF
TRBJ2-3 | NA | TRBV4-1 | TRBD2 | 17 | TGCGCCAGCAGCCAAGTCGTTCGTAGCGGGAGCACAGATACGCAGTATTTT | CASSQVVRSGSTDTQYF
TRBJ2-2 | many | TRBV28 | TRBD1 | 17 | TGTGCCAGCAATCAAATGAGGGACAGCGCCAACACCGGGGAGCTGTTTTTT | CASNQMRDSANTGELFF
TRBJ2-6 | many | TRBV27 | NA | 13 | TGTGCCAGCATGGTCTCTGGGGCCAACGTCCTGACTTTC | CASMVSGANVLTF
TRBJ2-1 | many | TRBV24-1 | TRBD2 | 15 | TGTGCCTCCTCCAGGGCGGGACTATCCTACAATGAGCAGTTCTTC | CASSRAGLSYNEQFF
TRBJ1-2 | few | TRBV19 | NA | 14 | TGTGCCAGTAGTAGGGAAGCGGCTAACTATGGCTACACCTTC | CASSREAANYGYTF
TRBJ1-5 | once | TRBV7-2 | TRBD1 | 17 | TGTGCCAGCAGCCCCGGGACAGGGGGCTTAGGCAATCAGCCCCAGCATTTT | CASSPGTGGLGNQPQHF
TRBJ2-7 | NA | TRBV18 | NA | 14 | TGTGCCAGCTCAAGGGACGGTCTCTCCTACGAGCAGTACTTC | CASSRDGLSYEQYF
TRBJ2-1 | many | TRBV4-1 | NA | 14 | TGCGCCAGCAGCCCGGACGTGGTCTACAATGAGCAGTTCTTC | CASSPDVVYNEQFF
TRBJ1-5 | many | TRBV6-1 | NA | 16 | TGTGCCAGCGCTCAAACCTGGACAGCAAACAATCAGCCCCAGCATTTT | CASAQTWTANNQPQHF
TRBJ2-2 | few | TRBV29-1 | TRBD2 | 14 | TGCAGCACCCGGACTAGCGGGAACACCGGGGAGCTGTTTTTT | CSTRTSGNTGELFF